Listed below are T cell receptor beta chains from one sample, sequenced in a study of OX40 agonist ivuxolimab in advanced cancers. The assay was immunoSEQ multiplex PCR, and TCRdb's table has in-frame clones only and misses some. The sample has some 100,000 clones; about nine tenths are singletons. The sample was CD4+ or CD8+ T cells sorted from blood, taken in a trial of the OX40 agonist ivuxolimab. Receptors were obtained from an adult with an advanced solid tumor such as melanoma, head and neck, liver or kidney cancer. The CDR3 runs from the conserved cysteine through the conserved F or W. Each record gives: V gene, J gene, CDR3 length, D gene, clone size, CDR3 DNA, CDR3 protein. The D gene is left open where the match is weak. Clone size is given for some rows only: seen once, a few or many times, or a class if the clone is expanded.

TRBV9	TRBJ2-1	14	NA	once	TGTGCCAGCAGCCCCTCAGTGAACTACAATGAGCAGTTCTTC	CASSPSVNYNEQFF
TRBV4-2	TRBJ1-1	15	NA	NA	TGTGCCAGCAGCCAAGTTTGGACAGAGAACACTGAAGCTTTCTTT	CASSQVWTENTEAFF
TRBV30	TRBJ1-1	13	TRBD1	NA	TGTGCCTGGGACAGGGGTATGAACACTGAAGCTTTCTTT	CAWDRGMNTEAFF
TRBV5-1	TRBJ2-7	14	NA	NA	TGCGCCAGCAGCTTGGCCGCTCGAGGGGACGAGCAGTACTTC	CASSLAARGDEQYF
TRBV12-1	TRBJ2-3	16	NA	NA	TGTGCCAGCAGCTTTGGTGCCATTACTGGCACAGATACGCAGTATTTT	CASSFGAITGTDTQYF
TRBV6-1	TRBJ2-5	14	TRBD2	NA	TGTGCCAGCAGTGGGGGACTGGGAGGGGAGACCCAGTACTTC	CASSGGLGGETQYF
TRBV4-1	TRBJ2-7	14	TRBD1	NA	TGCGCCAGCAGCCCTGGGGACAGAACCTACGAGCAGTACTTC	CASSPGDRTYEQYF
TRBV30	TRBJ2-2	16	NA	NA	TGTGCCTGGAGTACAACCTTCCCGGGGGCCACCGGGGAGCTGTTTTTT	CAWSTTFPGATGELFF
TRBV5-1	TRBJ2-7	13	NA	NA	TGCGCCAGCAGCTCCTCTTCATACGACGAGCAGTACTTC	CASSSSSYDEQYF
TRBV18	TRBJ2-7	15	TRBD2	NA	TGTGCCAGCACTACAACTAGCGGGAGCTTATACGAGCAGTACTTC	CASTTTSGSLYEQYF
TRBV27	TRBJ2-1	16	TRBD2	NA	TGTGCCAGCAGTTCCCCGGCTAGCGGCAACTACAATGAGCAGTTCTTC	CASSSPASGNYNEQFF
TRBV18	TRBJ2-1	14	NA	NA	TGTGCCAGCTCACCCATCGGATCTCCCAATGAGCAGTTCTTC	CASSPIGSPNEQFF
TRBV15	TRBJ1-6	15	NA	NA	TGTGCCACCAGCAGCATGTCAGGGTTCGGCTCACCCCTCCACTTT	CATSSMSGFGSPLHF
TRBV27	TRBJ2-7	15	TRBD2	NA	TGTGCCAGCAGTTTATCCACTAGCGCTTCCTACGAGCAGTACTTC	CASSLSTSASYEQYF
TRBV7-8	TRBJ2-3	15	NA	NA	TGTGCCAGCAGCCCCGGTTCGGGGGAGATAGATACGCAGTATTTT	CASSPGSGEIDTQYF
TRBV27	TRBJ1-2	12	NA	many	TGTGCCAGCAGCCCTATGGGCTATGGCTACACCTTC	CASSPMGYGYTF
TRBV5-1	TRBJ2-5	14	TRBD2	NA	TGCGCCAGCACCGTGGTAGCGGGAGAGGAGACCCAGTACTTC	CASTVVAGEETQYF
TRBV10-2	TRBJ2-1	16	TRBD2	few	TGCGCCAGCACCCCGACTGGGACTAGCGGATACAATGAGCAGTTCTTC	CASTPTGTSGYNEQFF
TRBV15	TRBJ1-5	18	NA	NA	TGTGCCACCAGGGGGGGACCAACAGGGCCGGGAGATCGTCAGCCCCAGCATTTT	CATRGGPTGPGDRQPQHF